Each of the 11 T cell receptor beta chains below was sequenced from the same sample in a study of blood T cells in healthy people across ages. The use of a sample-barcoded 5' primer and a J-beta primer mix characterized a second PCR of roughly 6 to 12 cycles. TCRdb ran MiXCR on the 5' RACE reads and lists one entry per CDR3 protein. Of under 800,000 distinct CDR3 sequences listed, roughly 45% are singletons. Sequencing was carried out using blood. The receptors derive from a woman between 55 and 75 years old in good health.

The chain uses TRBV25-1 and TRBJ1-1, with 10 bases identical to TRBD1. The V gene end was trimmed by 5 bases and the J gene end by 6 bases; junction bases not matched to a gene: 6. There are 14 residues in the CDR3. Germline loops: CDR1 MGHDK, CDR2 SYGVNS. The CDR3 bases are TGTGCCAGCAGTTTGGGACAGGGGTGGTCTGAAGCTTTCTTT. Protein sequence: CASSLGQGWSEAFF.

The chain links TRBV6-5 to TRBJ2-4; no clear D. The better agreement between TRBJ2-7 and the DNA end casts doubt on the J call. The CDR3 runs 15 residues. Looked up from germline, CDR1 is MNHEY and CDR2 is SVGAGI. In DNA, the CDR3 is TGTGCCAGCAGTTACTCGCAGGCCACTTCCTACGAGCAGTACTTC. Translated: CASSYSQATSYEQYF.

As concerns this clonotype: At one end, the junction sequence differs from germline, possibly due to a read error. The gene calls are TRBV7-9 and TRBJ2-1; 11 bases are shared with TRBD2. CDR3 length: 17 residues. Germline loops: CDR1 SEHNR, CDR2 FQNEAQ (reference sequence). The CDR3 spells CASRPAPGTSGYTEQFF. CDR3 sequence (DNA): TGTGCCAGCAGACCTGCCCCCGGGACTAGCGGTTACACTGAGCAGTTCTTC.

V is TRBV2 and J is TRBJ2-3; weak D call: TRBD1 (5 bases). The germline gives CDR1 SNHLY, CDR2 FYNNEI. V lost 7 bases and J 6 bases, leaving 14 bases between the germline ends. This CDR3 comprises 13 residues. The CDR3 DNA reads TGTGCCAGCAATGGCAGGGAAGAGGATACGCAGTATTTT. As protein: CASNGREEDTQYF.

A remark on this clonotype: Since a much larger clone is just one base distant, this may be a read error. The gene calls are TRBV10-3 and TRBJ2-3; no firm D call. This CDR3 spans 13 amino acids. The V end was cut by 10 bases, the J end by 0 bases, with 11 bases between. Germline CDR1 and CDR2: ENHRY and SYGVKD. The CDR3 DNA is TGTGCCACCAGACCCATTAGCACAGATACGCAGTATTTT. Protein sequence: CATRPISTDTQYF.

This clonotype was seen a handful of times. V and J are TRBV20-1 and TRBJ2-1, with 9 bases fitting TRBD2. The CDR3 is 15 residues long. The junction had 11 bases not matched to a gene; V was cut back by 6 bases and J by 5 bases. Germline assignment: CDR1 DFQATT and CDR2 SNEGSKA (reference sequence). DNA of the CDR3: TGCAGTGCGCCCGTAGTACTAGCGGGCAACAATGAGCAGTTCTTC. This sequence encodes CSAPVVLAGNNEQFF.

The chain is built from TRBV20-1 and TRBJ2-1; a weak D match, TRBD2 (6 bases). The J call is uncertain, as TRBJ2-7 better fits the DNA end. CDR3 length: 15 amino acids. The germline V gene has CDR1 DFQATT and CDR2 SNEGSKA (reference sequence). CDR3 residues: CSARDPGGIYNEQYF. CDR3 nucleotide sequence: TGCAGTGCTAGAGATCCCGGGGGAATCTACAATGAGCAGTACTTC.

This clonotype showed up just a few times. The V call is TRBV13, the J call TRBJ2-7; TRBD1 matches at 7 bases. Germline V lookup: CDR1 PRHDT, CDR2 FYEKMQ (reference sequence). V shed 6 bases and J 0 bases; nucleotides not matched to a gene: 11. The CDR3 length is 16 residues. The CDR3 sequence is CASRRTTGLSSYEQYF. CDR3 nucleotides: TGTGCCAGCAGACGTACGACAGGGCTGAGCTCCTACGAGCAGTACTTC.

In its sample, this clonotype was seen once. The gene calls are TRBV7-9 and TRBJ2-1, with 8 bases matching TRBD2. CDR1 SEHNR and CDR2 FQNEAQ come from the germline V gene (reference sequence). The CDR3 runs to 18 residues. CDR3 residues: CAETGGSGGPVDYNEQFF. In DNA form, the CDR3 reads TGTGCAGAAACAGGAGGAAGCGGGGGTCCCGTCGATTACAATGAGCAGTTCTTC. Filled out from reference TRBV7-9 and TRBJ2-1, the complete variable domain reads DTGVSQNPRHKITKRGQNVTFRCDPISEHNRLYWYRQTLGQGPEFLTYFQNEAQLEKSRLLSDRFSAERPKGSFSTLEIQRTEQGDSAMYLCAETGGSGGPVDYNEQFFGPGTRLTVL.

Of note for this clonotype: One end of the junction does not line up with germline, which may come from a read error. This chain links TRBV6-1 with TRBJ1-5; D gene unclear. Germline-derived CDR1 and CDR2 are MNHNS and SASEGT. The CDR3 is made up of 14 amino acids. The CDR3 coding sequence is TGTGCCAGTAGTGAAACGGGTGGCAATCAGCCCCAGCATTTT. This encodes CASSETGGNQPQHF.

The rearrangement links TRBV7-2 to TRBJ1-5; 12 bases line up with TRBD1. From germline, CDR1 is SGHTA and CDR2 FQGNSA. Trimming took 6 bases from V and 6 from J; bases not matched to a gene: 6. The CDR3 has 15 amino acids. The CDR3 reads CASRIGTGGGQPQHF. CDR3 DNA: TGTGCCAGCAGAATAGGGACAGGGGGCGGTCAGCCCCAGCATTTT. The full variable domain, in which reference TRBV7-2 and TRBJ1-5 provide the parts outside the CDR3, is GAGVSQSPSNKVTEKGKDVELRCDPISGHTALYWYRQSLGQGLEFLIYFQGNSAPDKSGLPSDRFSAERTGGSVSTLTIQRTQQEDSAVYLCASRIGTGGGQPQHFGDGTRLSIL.